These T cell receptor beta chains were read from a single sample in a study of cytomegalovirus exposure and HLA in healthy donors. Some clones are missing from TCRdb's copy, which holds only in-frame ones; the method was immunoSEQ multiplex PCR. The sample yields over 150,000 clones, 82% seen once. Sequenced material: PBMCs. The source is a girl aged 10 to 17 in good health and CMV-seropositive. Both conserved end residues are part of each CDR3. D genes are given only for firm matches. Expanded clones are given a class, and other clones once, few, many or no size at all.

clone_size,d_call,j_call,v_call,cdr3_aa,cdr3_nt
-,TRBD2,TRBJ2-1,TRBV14,CASSPGTSGGVNKQFF,TGTGCCAGCAGCCCCGGGACTAGCGGGGGGGTCAATAAGCAGTTCTTC
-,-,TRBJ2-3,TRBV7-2,CASSLNQVDTQYF,TGTGCCAGCAGCTTAAACCAGGTGGATACGCAGTATTTT
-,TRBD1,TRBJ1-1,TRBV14,CASSHDRVGTEAFF,TGTGCCAGCAGCCACGACAGGGTCGGTACTGAAGCTTTCTTT
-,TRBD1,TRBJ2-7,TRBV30,CAWSPPPTGPDEQYF,TGTGCCTGGAGTCCCCCCCCGACAGGGCCCGACGAGCAGTACTTC
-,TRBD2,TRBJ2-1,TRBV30,CAWGGSGVERGEQFF,TGTGCCTGGGGGGGGAGCGGGGTGGAACGGGGTGAGCAGTTCTTC
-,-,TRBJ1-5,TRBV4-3,CASSQDRGTDQPQHF,TGCGCCAGCAGCCAAGACCGGGGGACGGATCAGCCCCAGCATTTT
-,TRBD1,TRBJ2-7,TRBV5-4,CASSLGQGSEQYF,TGTGCCAGCAGCTTGGGACAGGGATCCGAGCAGTACTTC
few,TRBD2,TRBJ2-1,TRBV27,CASSLLLAGGYNEQFF,TGTGCCAGCAGTTTACTCTTAGCGGGGGGCTACAATGAGCAGTTCTTC
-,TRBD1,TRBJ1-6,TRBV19,CASTPAGRQGNSPLHF,TGTGCCAGTACCCCCGCTGGGCGACAGGGGAATTCACCCCTCCACTTT
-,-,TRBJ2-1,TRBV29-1,CSVRYNEQFF,TGCAGCGTGAGGTATAATGAGCAGTTCTTC
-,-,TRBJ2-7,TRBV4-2,CASSQVASDLMADF,TGTGCCAGCAGCCAAGTGGCTAGCGACCTCATGGCGGACTTC
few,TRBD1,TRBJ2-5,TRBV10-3,CAIREQGAQAQYF,TGTGCCATCAGGGAACAGGGGGCTCAGGCGCAGTACTTC
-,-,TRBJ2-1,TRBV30,CAWSSGTLRGGEQFF,TGTGCCTGGAGCTCCGGGACTCTAAGGGGCGGTGAGCAGTTCTTC
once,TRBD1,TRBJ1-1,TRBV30,CAENPTGDNTEAFF,TGTGCCGAGAACCCAACAGGGGATAACACTGAAGCTTTCTTT
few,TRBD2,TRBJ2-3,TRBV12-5,CASGRSPGLAGGVADTQYF,TGTGCTAGTGGTCGCTCGCCGGGACTAGCGGGAGGGGTTGCAGATACGCAGTATTTT
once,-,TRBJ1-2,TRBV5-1,CASSPDSYGYTF,TGCGCCAGCAGCCCGGACAGCTATGGCTACACCTTC
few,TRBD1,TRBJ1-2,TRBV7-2,CASSFTGTGITNGYTF,TGTGCCAGCAGCTTTACTGGGACAGGTATAACTAATGGCTACACCTTC
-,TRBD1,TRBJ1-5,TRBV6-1,CASSGQGGQPQHF,TGTGCCAGCAGTGGACAGGGAGGTCAGCCCCAGCATTTT
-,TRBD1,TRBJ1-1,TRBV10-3,CAISEPGTGVPEAFF,TGTGCCATCAGTGAGCCCGGGACAGGGGTCCCTGAAGCTTTCTTT
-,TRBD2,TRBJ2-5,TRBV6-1,CASSEARLALSQYF,TGTGCCAGCAGTGAAGCGCGACTAGCTCTTTCCCAGTACTTC
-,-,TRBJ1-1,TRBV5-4,CASSLSDRINTEAFF,TGTGCCAGCAGCCTGAGCGACAGGATCAACACTGAAGCTTTCTTT
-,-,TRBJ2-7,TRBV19,CASSIAYSYEQYF,TGTGCCAGTAGTATAGCTTATTCCTACGAGCAGTACTTC
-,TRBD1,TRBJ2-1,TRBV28,CASSTTGALNEQFF,TGTGCCAGCAGTACCACAGGGGCCCTAAATGAGCAGTTCTTC
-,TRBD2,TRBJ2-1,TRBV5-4,CASSPLVSGDIYYNEQFF,TGTGCCAGCAGCCCCTTGGTCAGCGGGGATATCTACTACAATGAGCAGTTCTTC
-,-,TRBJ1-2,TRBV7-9,CASSPTENYGYTF,TGTGCCAGCAGCCCGACAGAGAACTATGGCTACACCTTC
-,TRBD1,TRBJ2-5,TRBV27,CASSSRTGVVKETQYF,TGTGCCAGCAGTTCTCGGACAGGGGTGGTAAAAGAGACCCAGTACTTC
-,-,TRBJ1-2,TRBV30,CAWKTGRANYGYTF,TGTGCCTGGAAAACAGGGAGGGCTAACTATGGCTACACCTTC
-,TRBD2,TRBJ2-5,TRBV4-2,CASSPSGGRARETQYF,TGTGCCAGCAGCCCCTCTGGCGGGAGGGCCCGGGAGACCCAGTACTTC
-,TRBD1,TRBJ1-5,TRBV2,CASSGLRTGHQPQHF,TGTGCCAGCAGTGGGCTACGGACAGGGCATCAGCCCCAGCATTTT
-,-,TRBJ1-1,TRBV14,CASSLQDTEAFF,TGTGCCAGCAGCCTACAGGACACTGAAGCTTTCTTT
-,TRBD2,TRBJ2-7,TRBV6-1,CASSEETSGGLYEQYF,TGTGCCAGCAGTGAAGAAACTAGCGGGGGGTTATACGAGCAGTACTTC
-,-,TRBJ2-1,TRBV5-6,CASSLTSKQFF,TGTGCCAGCAGCTTGACGAGCAAGCAGTTCTTC
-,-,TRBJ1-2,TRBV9,CASSVNSLSGYTF,TGTGCCAGCAGCGTCAACAGTCTCTCTGGCTACACCTTC
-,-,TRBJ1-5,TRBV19,CASRNWQRSNQPQHF,TGTGCCAGTAGGAATTGGCAGAGGAGCAATCAGCCCCAGCATTTT
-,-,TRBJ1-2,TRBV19,CASIAVGRSFGYTF,TGTGCCAGTATCGCTGTGGGGAGGAGCTTTGGCTACACCTTC
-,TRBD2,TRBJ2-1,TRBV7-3,CASSPGLAGRDEQFF,TGTGCCAGCAGTCCAGGACTAGCGGGGAGGGATGAGCAGTTCTTC
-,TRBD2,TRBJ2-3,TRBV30,CAWSTGLAGSTDTQYF,TGTGCCTGGAGCACGGGACTAGCGGGAAGCACAGATACGCAGTATTTT
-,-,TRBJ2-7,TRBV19,CASTPRLQGSYEQYF,TGTGCCAGTACTCCGAGGTTACAGGGATCCTACGAGCAGTACTTC
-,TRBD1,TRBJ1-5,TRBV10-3,CAISEAIRGRQPQHF,TGTGCCATCAGTGAGGCAATCAGGGGGAGACAGCCCCAGCATTTT
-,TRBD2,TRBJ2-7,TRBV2,CASSERGTPGLFDEQYF,TGTGCCAGCAGTGAGCGTGGCACCCCGGGACTATTCGACGAGCAGTACTTC
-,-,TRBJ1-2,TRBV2,CASSESAIRYGYTF,TGTGCCAGCAGTGAGTCCGCTATCCGCTATGGCTACACCTTC
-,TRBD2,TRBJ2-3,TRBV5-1,CASVLHGGTDTQYF,TGCGCCAGCGTCTTACACGGGGGGACAGATACGCAGTATTTT
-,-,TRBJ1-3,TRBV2,CASSLTGFSGNTIYF,TGTGCCAGCAGTTTAACAGGATTCTCTGGAAACACCATATATTTT
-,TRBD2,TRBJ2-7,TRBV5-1,CASSLVASGSYEQYF,TGCGCCAGCAGCTTGGTGGCTAGCGGGAGTTACGAGCAGTACTTC
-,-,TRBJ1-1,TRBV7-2,CASSLWGSEAFF,TGTGCCAGCAGCTTATGGGGCAGTGAAGCTTTCTTT
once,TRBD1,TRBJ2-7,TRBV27,CASSLSPGQAYSYEQYF,TGTGCCAGCAGTTTATCGCCTGGACAGGCCTACTCCTACGAGCAGTACTTC
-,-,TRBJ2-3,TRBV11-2,CASTPPGRGRDTQYF,TGTGCCAGCACCCCACCGGGGCGGGGACGAGATACGCAGTATTTT
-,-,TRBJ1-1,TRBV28,CASSYRVTMDTEAFF,TGTGCCAGCAGTTACAGGGTTACAATGGACACTGAAGCTTTCTTT